This T cell receptor beta chain was recovered during a study of T cells in Graves' hyperthyroidism and ophthalmopathy. Germline trimming cut 3 bases from V and 3 bases from J; bases unmatched to any gene: 20. The CDR3 runs 20 residues. Per the germline V gene, CDR1 is MNHNS and CDR2 is SASEGT. Uncontrolled infections, other autoimmune diseases, pregnancy or lactation led to exclusion of patients. Regions amplified from RNA transcripts were the TCR beta CDR3 regions. TCR CDR3 underwent first-round RT-PCR with the HTBI primer set. TCRdb fed the multiplex PCR reads into MiXCR, producing one record per CDR3 protein. The profile shows around 570,000 distinct CDR3 sequences, 15% to 20% of them singletons.

Sequenced sample: blood. The chain is built from TRBV6-1 and TRBJ1-3; 7 nucleotides match TRBD1. This clonotype originated in a man aged 35-49 years with Graves' ophthalmopathy. CDR3 coding DNA: TGTGCCAGCAGTGAGTCGTATAGAAGACAGGGTCTTCATGTTGGAAACACCATATATTTT. Residues: CASSESYRRQGLHVGNTIYF.